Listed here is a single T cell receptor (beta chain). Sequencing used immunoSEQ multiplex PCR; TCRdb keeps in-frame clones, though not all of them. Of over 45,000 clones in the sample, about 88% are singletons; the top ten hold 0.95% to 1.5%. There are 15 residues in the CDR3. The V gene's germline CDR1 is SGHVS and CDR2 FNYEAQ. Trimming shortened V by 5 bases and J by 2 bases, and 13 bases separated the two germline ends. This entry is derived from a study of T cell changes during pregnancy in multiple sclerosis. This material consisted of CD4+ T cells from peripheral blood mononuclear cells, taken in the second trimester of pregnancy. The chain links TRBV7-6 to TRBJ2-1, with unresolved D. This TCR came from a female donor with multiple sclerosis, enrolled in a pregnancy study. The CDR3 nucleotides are TGTGCCAGCAGCCCCGAAACGCACACCTACAATGAGCAGTTCTTC. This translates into CASSPETHTYNEQFF.